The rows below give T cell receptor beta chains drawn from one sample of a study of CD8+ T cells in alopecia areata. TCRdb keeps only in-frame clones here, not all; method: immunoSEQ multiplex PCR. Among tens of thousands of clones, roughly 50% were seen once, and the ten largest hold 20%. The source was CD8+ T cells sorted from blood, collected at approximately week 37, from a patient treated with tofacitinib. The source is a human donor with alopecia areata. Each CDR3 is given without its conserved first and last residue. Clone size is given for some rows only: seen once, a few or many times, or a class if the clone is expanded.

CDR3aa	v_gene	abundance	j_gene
AWSSEGFFAALQETQY	TRBV30	-	TRBJ2-5
ASSIGDYNEQF	TRBV19	few	TRBJ2-1
ASSLSANRGNEQF	TRBV7-9	-	TRBJ2-1
ASVAGGYNEQF	TRBV27	-	TRBJ2-1
ASSQDRRGETQY	TRBV4-1	-	TRBJ2-5
ASSAGLVRSSYNEQF	TRBV7-3	many	TRBJ2-1
ASSLAAGDSYEQY	TRBV5-1	few	TRBJ2-7
ASSRGFTEAF	TRBV19	few	TRBJ1-1
ASSPPLSEGSGYT	TRBV9	few	TRBJ1-2
ASSQDARGYYGYT	TRBV14	-	TRBJ1-2
SVQTASGSYNEQF	TRBV29-1	-	TRBJ2-1
ASNKWSGGLYGYT	TRBV28	-	TRBJ1-2
AWSVGRGNQPQH	TRBV30	-	TRBJ1-5
SVQGFLNTDTQY	TRBV29-1	few	TRBJ2-3
ATSRVPPGQSIYEQY	TRBV15	-	TRBJ2-7
ASSVAGTTQETQY	TRBV9	-	TRBJ2-5
ASSQRGQGTYEQY	TRBV4-1	-	TRBJ2-7
ASSASSGTAYEQY	TRBV14	-	TRBJ2-7
ASSLRWRDLREEDTQY	TRBV7-9	-	TRBJ2-3
ASSLAGGPLYGYT	TRBV11-2	-	TRBJ1-2
ASSSTGAGLGTQY	TRBV11-2	-	TRBJ2-3
SVYGQPVNYGYT	TRBV29-1	few	TRBJ1-2
ASSLRDYNEQF	TRBV7-3	few	TRBJ2-1
ASSLYPREQF	TRBV5-1	few	TRBJ2-1
ASSLDRLAETQY	TRBV5-1	few	TRBJ2-5
ASSSNEQF	TRBV19	once	TRBJ2-1
ASSSGSNPTSGANVLT	TRBV7-2	-	TRBJ2-6
SVAGTGSSATNEKLF	TRBV29-1	-	TRBJ1-4
ASSVVPGYEQY	TRBV9	-	TRBJ2-7